This entry features one TCR beta chain sequence. The antigen this receptor binds is unknown. No base-level quality is on record; no much larger clone is a single base apart. The sample belongs to a study of PD-1 blockade in classical Hodgkin lymphoma (dated by TCRdb to the early 2020s). The study in broad terms: Nivolumab dosing was 3 mg/kg intravenously every 2 weeks, continuing until either disease progression or unacceptable toxicity. To define a peripheral blood immune signature of response to PD-1 blockade in classical Hodgkin lymphoma, the study combined TCR beta sequencing with CyTOF.

Genomic DNA was isolated using the Qiagen DNeasy kit from unsorted PBMCs as well as from negatively selected CD4+ and CD8+ fractions. TCR beta CDR3 regions were subjected to amplification by immunoSEQ multiplex PCR with primers that anneal to V and J segments. A synthetic immune receptor repertoire was used to minimize amplification bias, and any residual bias was removed computationally once sequencing was done. Per the authors' processing: Repertoire diversity was quantified as the Shannon entropy index using custom Python scripts. The unsorted, CD4+ and CD8+ repertoires were each analyzed separately, with the exception of combined analyses, where CD4+ and CD8+ sequences were merged in silico. Clonal expansion was defined as at least a 2-fold frequency increase after treatment relative to C1D1, with a pseudocount of 0.5 for undetected baseline clones. Clones with 0 or 1 copy at C1D1 were classified as singleton clones, and clones with 2 or more copies were classified as non-singleton clones. Clones expanded in unsorted samples were assigned a CD4+, CD8+ or unknown annotation through matching of protein sequences in sorted samples from the same patient. Wilcoxon tests on paired samples were used to test diversity changes from C1D1 to C4D1. TCRdb stores this immuneACCESS table with in-frame sequences only. Part of the clones is absent; in the studies checked, under half of the shortfall reflects unresolved V genes, and no reason is known for the rest. V and J calls and clone size follow that table, whereas D and trimming were derived from the DNA. The sample records fewer than 110,000 clones, approximately 90% of which are singletons. Under 8.5% of the sample goes to the ten largest clones.

Per the germline V gene (reference sequence), LNHDA is the CDR1 and SQIVND is the CDR2. V is clipped by 3 bases and J by 4 bases, and the sequence between their germline boundaries is 9 bases long. The cysteine opens and the phenylalanine closes a CDR3 of 14 amino acids. Left in the record is the CDR3 DNA by itself, 42 bases read in frame from the first base. The sample's time point label is to be understood as: cycle 2 day 1 (C2D1) of nivolumab. Every trial patient had relapsed following autologous stem cell transplantation, and prior brentuximab vedotin exposure was what differed among cohorts A, B and C. The trial cohort included 56 patients with relapsed/refractory classical Hodgkin lymphoma, and each patient had a best overall response of complete response, partial response or progressive disease. Single-agent nivolumab was administered to trial patients in the multi-cohort phase II CheckMate 205 trial. An independent review committee assessed best overall response by applying the 2007 International Working Group response criteria. Trial PBMCs were collected immediately before nivolumab initiation (C1D1) and during therapy at cycle 2 day 1 and cycle 4 day 1. Peripheral blood was collected in 8 mL Vacutainer Cell Preparation Tubes, from which PBMCs were isolated by centrifugation and then cryopreserved.

The paper as a whole reports these results and caveats: By C4D1, a significant rise was seen in CD4+ TCR diversity but not in CD8+ TCR diversity (p=0.0027 vs p=0.16), and the rise was most apparent among complete responders (p=0.02). Baseline TCR diversity was reported to be lower in newly diagnosed patients than in healthy donors, and even lower in relapsed/refractory patients. Among trial patients, those achieving complete response had baseline diversity similar to that of newly diagnosed patients, while diversity was significantly lower in partial responders and progressors. Lower diversity was seen in patients whose nivolumab began less than 1 year after ASCT, and these patients were left out of later analyses so that immune reconstitution would not confound the results. The study covered only a single clinical trial cohort, and the causes of the repertoire differences, possibly disease activity or prior therapy, were still not defined.

The chain couples TRBV19 to TRBJ2-2, with no confidently assigned D gene. This clonotype originated in a human donor with classical Hodgkin lymphoma. The specimen comprised peripheral blood mononuclear cells (PBMCs), sampled before the second cycle of nivolumab. The CDR3 corresponds to CASSIQVGTGELFF. The sequenced DNA is TGTGCCAGTAGTATCCAGGTCGGCACCGGGGAGCTGTTTTTT.